This is a list of T cell receptor beta chains from one sample in a study of OX40 agonist ivuxolimab in advanced cancers. Profiled with immunoSEQ multiplex PCR; TCRdb holds only in-frame clones, not every one. The sample consists of 55,000 to 60,000 clones, around four fifths of them appearing once. The sequenced sample was CD4+ or CD8+ T cells sorted from blood, obtained in a trial of the OX40 agonist ivuxolimab. The receptors were gathered from an adult with an advanced solid tumor such as melanoma, head and neck, liver or kidney cancer. The CDR3 runs from the conserved cysteine through the conserved F or W. Each record gives: CDR3 protein, CDR3 DNA, V gene, J gene, D gene, clone size. A D gene is named only where the DNA matches it firmly. Only part of the rows carry a size: once, few, many, or a class if the clone is expanded.

CASSLRGDYHEQFF,TGCGCCAGCAGCTTGCGGGGCGACTACCATGAGCAGTTCTTC,TRBV5-1,TRBJ2-1,NA,NA
CASSEEGQGAGEQYF,TGTGCCAGCAGTGAAGAGGGGCAGGGGGCGGGCGAGCAGTACTTC,TRBV6-1,TRBJ2-7,TRBD1,NA
CASTRGPFNSGNTIYF,TGTGCCAGCACAAGGGGGCCCTTCAACTCTGGAAACACCATATATTTT,TRBV2,TRBJ1-3,TRBD1,NA
CASSLDSYTEAFF,TGTGCCAGCTCACTAGACAGCTACACTGAAGCTTTCTTT,TRBV18,TRBJ1-1,NA,few
CASSYRVGNTIYF,TGTGCCAGCAGTTACCGGGTTGGAAACACCATATATTTT,TRBV6-5,TRBJ1-3,NA,NA
CASKRLLSGRYEQYF,TGTGCCAGCAAGAGATTACTCTCGGGACGCTACGAGCAGTACTTC,TRBV2,TRBJ2-7,NA,NA
CASTPGRGLSQPQHF,TGTGCCAGTACCCCGGGACGGGGGCTTAGTCAGCCCCAGCATTTT,TRBV19,TRBJ1-5,NA,NA
CASSVWTAPSGTGGYTF,TGTGCCAGCAGCGTCTGGACAGCCCCCTCCGGAACGGGGGGCTACACCTTC,TRBV9,TRBJ1-2,NA,many
CASRKGQGAYNEQFF,TGTGCCAGCAGAAAGGGACAGGGGGCTTACAATGAGCAGTTCTTC,TRBV11-3,TRBJ2-1,TRBD1,NA
CASSPPGQQNEQFF,TGTGCCAGCAGCCCTCCGGGACAGCAAAATGAGCAGTTCTTC,TRBV11-3,TRBJ2-1,TRBD1,once
CASSYGQNTEAFF,TGTGCCAGCAGTTACGGGCAGAACACTGAAGCTTTCTTT,TRBV6-5,TRBJ1-1,NA,NA
CAWGTSGDTQYF,TGTGCCTGGGGGACTAGCGGAGATACGCAGTATTTT,TRBV30,TRBJ2-3,TRBD2,NA
CASSLAGGGSGTYEQYF,TGTGCCAGCAGCTTAGCTGGGGGGGGAAGCGGAACCTACGAGCAGTACTTC,TRBV7-9,TRBJ2-7,TRBD2,NA
CASSIRDRGEQYF,TGTGCCAGCAGCATCCGGGACAGGGGTGAGCAGTACTTC,TRBV9,TRBJ2-7,TRBD1,once
CASSQFQNSPLHF,TGTGCCAGCAGCCAATTCCAAAATTCACCCCTCCACTTT,TRBV14,TRBJ1-6,NA,few
CASSQALTDTQYF,TGTGCCAGCAGCCAAGCCCTCACAGATACGCAGTATTTT,TRBV14,TRBJ2-3,NA,NA
CASSLSLMGTALYEQYF,TGTGCCAGCAGCTTATCGTTGATGGGGACAGCCCTCTACGAGCAGTACTTC,TRBV11-3,TRBJ2-7,TRBD1,NA
CASSPPGSSGDGETQYF,TGTGCCAGCTCACCACCGGGTTCTAGCGGGGACGGGGAGACCCAGTACTTC,TRBV18,TRBJ2-5,TRBD2,NA
CASSVQGGSPLHF,TGCGCCAGCAGTGTACAGGGGGGATCACCCCTCCACTTT,TRBV10-2,TRBJ1-6,TRBD1,few
CASSQGLGEKLFF,TGCGCCAGCAGCCAGGGCCTGGGTGAAAAACTGTTTTTT,TRBV4-3,TRBJ1-4,NA,NA
CSGGTDTQYF,TGCAGCGGTGGCACAGATACGCAGTATTTT,TRBV29-1,TRBJ2-3,NA,few
CASLDRVNNEQYF,TGTGCCAGCTTAGACAGGGTTAACAACGAGCAGTACTTC,TRBV27,TRBJ2-7,TRBD1,NA
CASSLSTVNSGANVLTF,TGTGCCAGCAGCCTATCGACGGTGAACTCTGGGGCCAACGTCCTGACTTTC,TRBV21-1,TRBJ2-6,NA,NA
CASSFREGLAYEQYF,TGTGCCAGCAGCTTTCGGGAGGGCCTCGCCTACGAGCAGTACTTC,TRBV7-9,TRBJ2-7,TRBD2,once
CAISEDRGRGTDTQYF,TGTGCCATCAGTGAAGACAGGGGGCGGGGCACAGATACGCAGTATTTT,TRBV10-3,TRBJ2-3,TRBD1,NA
CASSIIGDNQPQHF,TGTGCCAGTAGCATCATTGGAGACAATCAGCCCCAGCATTTT,TRBV19,TRBJ1-5,NA,NA
CSAQILDRGYGYTF,TGCAGCGCCCAGATACTCGACAGGGGCTATGGCTACACCTTC,TRBV29-1,TRBJ1-2,TRBD1,NA
CARSLKVDGYTF,TGTGCCAGAAGCTTGAAAGTGGACGGCTACACCTTC,TRBV5-3,TRBJ1-2,NA,medium-sized
CASSLSLRDNEQFF,TGTGCCAGTAGTTTAAGTTTGCGAGACAATGAGCAGTTCTTC,TRBV19,TRBJ2-1,NA,NA
CASSKPGQGAGNTDTQYF,TGTGCCAGCAGCAAACCGGGACAGGGGGCCGGAAACACAGATACGCAGTATTTT,TRBV21-1,TRBJ2-3,NA,NA
CASSLIQGSEAFF,TGTGCCAGCAGCTTGATCCAGGGATCTGAAGCTTTCTTT,TRBV11-2,TRBJ1-1,NA,NA
CATQSRRNLWNTIYF,TGTGCCACCCAGTCCCGACGGAATCTATGGAACACCATATATTTT,TRBV6-1,TRBJ1-3,NA,NA
CASSPFDGGVQETQYF,TGCGCCAGCAGCCCGTTTGACGGGGGAGTTCAAGAGACCCAGTACTTC,TRBV5-1,TRBJ2-5,NA,NA
CASRPGTLNTEAFF,TGTGCCAGCAGGCCCGGGACACTGAACACTGAAGCTTTCTTT,TRBV5-4,TRBJ1-1,NA,NA
CASTVGPGETQYF,TGCGCCAGCACGGTGGGGCCTGGAGAGACCCAGTACTTC,TRBV10-1,TRBJ2-5,NA,NA
CAISRDASGNTIYF,TGTGCCATAAGCCGGGACGCCTCTGGAAACACCATATATTTT,TRBV10-3,TRBJ1-3,NA,NA
CASSLLAGTSGIKQFF,TGTGCCAGCAGCTTACTCGCGGGGACTAGCGGGATAAAGCAGTTCTTC,TRBV11-3,TRBJ2-1,TRBD2,NA
CASQRDVSSYNEQFF,TGTGCCAGCCAGAGGGACGTCAGCTCCTACAATGAGCAGTTCTTC,TRBV5-4,TRBJ2-1,NA,NA
CASSYGTGDGYTF,TGTGCCAGCAGCTACGGGACAGGGGATGGCTACACCTTC,TRBV5-6,TRBJ1-2,TRBD1,NA
CASSWGQGAFQETQYF,TGCGCCAGCAGCTGGGGACAGGGGGCCTTCCAAGAGACCCAGTACTTC,TRBV5-1,TRBJ2-5,TRBD1,NA